The rows below give T cell receptor beta chains drawn from one sample of a study of control samples from healthy donors and cancer patients. Here immunoSEQ multiplex PCR was the method, and the copy in TCRdb shows in-frame clones only, minus some. Of about 180,000 clones detected, roughly nine tenths appear once; the ten largest clones hold around 1.4%. Source material: blood. The receptors originated from a young man in good health. The CDR3 runs from the conserved cysteine through the conserved F or W. Each record gives: V gene, D gene, J gene, clone size, CDR3 DNA, CDR3 protein. D genes are given only for firm matches. Rows may omit the clone size; those that give it use once, few, many or a size class.

TRBV6-6,NA,TRBJ1-3,NA,TGTGCCAGCAGCTCCCGACAGGACTCTGGAAACACCATATATTTT,CASSSRQDSGNTIYF
TRBV30,TRBD1,TRBJ1-5,NA,TGTGCCTGGAACCTACAGGGGGGTGATCAGCCCCAGCATTTT,CAWNLQGGDQPQHF
TRBV2,NA,TRBJ1-1,NA,TGTGCCAGCAGCCTCGACAGAAACACTGAAGCTTTCTTT,CASSLDRNTEAFF
TRBV29-1,NA,TRBJ1-2,NA,TGCAGCGTTGAATACGGAGGGGGCTATGGCTACACCTTC,CSVEYGGGYGYTF
TRBV27,TRBD1,TRBJ1-2,NA,TGTGCCAGCAGTCCCCGGACAGGCCATGGCTACACCTTC,CASSPRTGHGYTF
TRBV14,TRBD1,TRBJ1-2,NA,TGTGCCAGCAGCTCCCGGACAGGGCGGAATGGCTACACCTTC,CASSSRTGRNGYTF
TRBV27,NA,TRBJ2-2,NA,TGTGCCAGCAGTGAGAGTACCGGGGAGCTGTTTTTT,CASSESTGELFF
TRBV9,NA,TRBJ1-2,NA,TGTGCCAGCAGCCCAGACGGCGAGCGGGGCTACACCTTC,CASSPDGERGYTF
TRBV9,TRBD2,TRBJ2-5,NA,TGTGCCAGCAGCGCCGGGACTAGCGGGTTCCAAGAGACCCAGTACTTC,CASSAGTSGFQETQYF
TRBV3-1/TRBV3-2,NA,TRBJ1-5,NA,TGTGCCAGCAGCCAAGTAAACAGCCGGAGAGTTGGCAATCAGCCCCAGCATTTT,CASSQVNSRRVGNQPQHF
TRBV2,NA,TRBJ1-1,NA,TGTGCCAGCAGTGTTGACAGCTACACTGAAGCTTTCTTT,CASSVDSYTEAFF
TRBV5-4,TRBD2,TRBJ2-1,NA,TGTGCCAGCAGATATACTAGCGGTACCTACAATGAGCAGTTCTTC,CASRYTSGTYNEQFF
TRBV27,NA,TRBJ2-2,NA,TGTGCCAGCAGTTTTAGGGGGAACACCGGGGAGCTGTTTTTT,CASSFRGNTGELFF
TRBV6-1,NA,TRBJ2-3,NA,TGTGCCAGCAGTGACCCACTATATTCAGGGGCAGATACGCAGTATTTT,CASSDPLYSGADTQYF
TRBV18,TRBD2,TRBJ2-7,once,TGTGCCAGCTCACCCTCGGGGGGGCTCACCTACGAGCAGTACTTC,CASSPSGGLTYEQYF
TRBV6-5,NA,TRBJ1-1,NA,TGTGCCAGCTATGCAAAGGGTACTGAAGCTTTCTTT,CASYAKGTEAFF
TRBV28,NA,TRBJ1-3,NA,TGTGCCAGCAGCTCCTCACTCGAGGGCTCTGGAAACACCATATATTTT,CASSSSLEGSGNTIYF
TRBV12-3/TRBV12-4,NA,TRBJ1-1,NA,TGTGCCAGCAGCTTCGGGATGAACACTGAAGCTTTCTTT,CASSFGMNTEAFF
TRBV10-1,TRBD2,TRBJ2-4,NA,TGCGCCAGCAGTGAGTTAAGACTAGCGGGGGGGCATGGCAAAAACATTCAGTACTTC,CASSELRLAGGHGKNIQYF
TRBV7-2,NA,TRBJ1-3,many,TGTGCCAGCAGCAATGTACTCGGGATAAACTCTGGAAACACCATATATTTT,CASSNVLGINSGNTIYF
TRBV30,NA,TRBJ1-6,NA,TGTGCCTGGACCGCCGGCGGGGGCTCCTATAATTCACCCCTCCACTTT,CAWTAGGGSYNSPLHF
TRBV6-5,TRBD2,TRBJ2-5,NA,TGTGCCAGCAGCCGCGGGACTAGCATCCAAGAGACCCAGTACTTC,CASSRGTSIQETQYF
TRBV6-2/TRBV6-3,NA,TRBJ1-6,NA,TGTGCCAGCAGTTACTCCCACCCCCTCCACTTT,CASSYSHPLHF
TRBV5-5,NA,TRBJ1-1,NA,TGTGCCAGCAGCTCAACAGGGCTGAACACTGAAGCTTTCTTT,CASSSTGLNTEAFF
TRBV9,NA,TRBJ2-2,NA,TGTGCCAGCAGCGTAGGTGGGGGGCGGACCGGGGAGCTGTTTTTT,CASSVGGGRTGELFF
TRBV29-1,TRBD2,TRBJ2-3,NA,TGCAGCGTTGAACTAGCGGGAGAGTCAGATACGCAGTATTTT,CSVELAGESDTQYF
TRBV3-1/TRBV3-2,TRBD1,TRBJ2-3,NA,TGTGCCAGCAGCCAGGAGGACAGGGGATCAGATACGCAGTATTTT,CASSQEDRGSDTQYF
TRBV7-2,TRBD2,TRBJ2-2,NA,TGTGCCAGCAGCCACAAGGGACTAGCGGGGGGCAACACCGGGGAGCTGTTTTTT,CASSHKGLAGGNTGELFF
TRBV21-1,NA,TRBJ2-7,NA,TGTGCCAGCACCTCATGGGAGGACAGGGGTTCCCACGAGCAGTACTTC,CASTSWEDRGSHEQYF
TRBV9,NA,TRBJ2-7,NA,TGTGCCAGCAGCGTAGCCCCGGGGGAAGACTACGAGCAGTACTTC,CASSVAPGEDYEQYF
TRBV6-5,NA,TRBJ2-3,NA,TGTGCCAGCAGCCCGAGCACAGATACGCAGTATTTT,CASSPSTDTQYF
TRBV6-2/TRBV6-3,NA,TRBJ2-3,few,TGTGCCAGCAGCCGTTATCTAGCGAGCACAGATACGCAGTATTTT,CASSRYLASTDTQYF
TRBV6-1,NA,TRBJ1-1,NA,TGTGCCAGCAGTGAAGCTCGTCAGGGGCTTATGGACACTGAAGCTTTCTTT,CASSEARQGLMDTEAFF
TRBV3-1/TRBV3-2,NA,TRBJ1-1,once,TGTGCCAGCAGCCAAGAGGGATTGAACACTGAAGCTTTCTTT,CASSQEGLNTEAFF
TRBV6-5,NA,TRBJ1-5,NA,TGTGCCAGCAGTTACTCTCCGGGCTCCAATCAGCCCCAGCATTTT,CASSYSPGSNQPQHF
TRBV27,NA,TRBJ1-4,NA,TGTGCCAGCAGTTCCCAAACCCGACGGGAAAAACTGTTTTTT,CASSSQTRREKLFF
TRBV19,NA,TRBJ2-2,NA,TGTGCCAGTAGTACGACCGCACAGGGCCTAGGAACCGGGGAGCTGTTTTTT,CASSTTAQGLGTGELFF
TRBV5-4,NA,TRBJ1-3,NA,TGTGCCAGCAGCTTGGGGGGTGCGGGCTTCATCTCTGGAAACACCATATATTTT,CASSLGGAGFISGNTIYF
TRBV6-6,TRBD2,TRBJ2-3,once,TGTGCCAGCAGTTACGGGACTAGCGGGACGTATACGCAGTATTTT,CASSYGTSGTYTQYF
TRBV30,TRBD2,TRBJ2-7,few,TGTGCCTGGATGGGCGACTCCTCGGGGGGATCACAGTACTTC,CAWMGDSSGGSQYF
TRBV24-1,NA,TRBJ2-2,NA,TGTGCCACCAGTGGCCCTGGCAGGGCGAACACCGGGGAGCTGTTTTTT,CATSGPGRANTGELFF
TRBV2,TRBD2,TRBJ2-5,NA,TGTGCCAGCAGCGGAAGCGGGAGGGCCCTCGGAGAGACCCAGTACTTC,CASSGSGRALGETQYF
TRBV3-1/TRBV3-2,NA,TRBJ1-3,NA,TGTGCCAGCAGCCCTCAGAGGGGGGGTGGAAACACCATATATTTT,CASSPQRGGGNTIYF
TRBV18,NA,TRBJ1-5,NA,TGTGCCAGCTCACGTACAGCTAATAGCAATCAGCCCCAGCATTTT,CASSRTANSNQPQHF
TRBV6-5,TRBD1,TRBJ2-7,NA,TGTGCCAGCAGGACTACCGGGACAGGGTCGTACGAGCAGTACTTC,CASRTTGTGSYEQYF
TRBV2,TRBD1,TRBJ1-6,NA,TGTGCCAGCAGCCCCCCGGGACAGGGGATAGGTAATTCACCCCTCCACTTT,CASSPPGQGIGNSPLHF
TRBV23-1,TRBD2,TRBJ2-5,NA,TGCGCCAGCAGTCAGAAGCGGGAGACGTGGGAGACCCAGTACTTC,CASSQKRETWETQYF
TRBV4-1,NA,TRBJ2-3,NA,TGCGCCAGCAGCAGGGGAGAGGAGGCAGATACGCAGTATTTT,CASSRGEEADTQYF
TRBV5-1,TRBD1,TRBJ1-6,NA,TGCGCCAGCAGCTTGCGGACAGGGAGAGAGTCACCCCTCCACTTT,CASSLRTGRESPLHF
TRBV18,NA,TRBJ2-7,NA,TGTGCCAGCTCACCACGGCAGGACTCCTACGAGCAGTACTTC,CASSPRQDSYEQYF
TRBV27,NA,TRBJ2-1,NA,TGTGCCAGCGGCACAGGCAGCTCCTACAATGAGCAGTTCTTC,CASGTGSSYNEQFF
TRBV5-1,NA,TRBJ2-1,NA,TGCGCCAGCAGCCGCCGGGTGGAGGGGAATGAGCAGTTCTTC,CASSRRVEGNEQFF
TRBV12-3/TRBV12-4,NA,TRBJ1-1,NA,TGTGCCAGCAGTTTTCAGGGAGACACTGAAGCTTTCTTT,CASSFQGDTEAFF
TRBV3-1/TRBV3-2,NA,TRBJ1-1,NA,TGTGCCAGCAGCCCGGACAGCAACACTGAAGCTTTCTTT,CASSPDSNTEAFF
TRBV5-5,TRBD1,TRBJ2-2,NA,TGTGCCAGCAGCCCTGGGACAGGGGAAGGCACCGGGGAGCTGTTTTTT,CASSPGTGEGTGELFF
TRBV6-5,NA,TRBJ1-6,NA,TGTGCCAGCAGTTACCTAGGGGATTCTAATTCACCCCTCCACTTT,CASSYLGDSNSPLHF
TRBV3-1/TRBV3-2,TRBD2,TRBJ2-7,NA,TGTGCCAGCGGCAGGGGGAGACTAGCGGGGGGCTCTACCTACGAGCAGTACTTC,CASGRGRLAGGSTYEQYF
TRBV28,TRBD1,TRBJ2-7,NA,TGTGCCAGCAGTCCGCAGGGACAGGGGAAGGCCTACGAGCAGTACTTC,CASSPQGQGKAYEQYF
TRBV7-9,TRBD1,TRBJ2-2,NA,TGTGCCAGCAGCGGACAGGGGGCCAACGGGGAGCTGTTTTTT,CASSGQGANGELFF
TRBV27,NA,TRBJ2-3,NA,TGTGCCAGCAGTTTGGGGCTAGCGAGGACAGATACGCAGTATTTT,CASSLGLARTDTQYF